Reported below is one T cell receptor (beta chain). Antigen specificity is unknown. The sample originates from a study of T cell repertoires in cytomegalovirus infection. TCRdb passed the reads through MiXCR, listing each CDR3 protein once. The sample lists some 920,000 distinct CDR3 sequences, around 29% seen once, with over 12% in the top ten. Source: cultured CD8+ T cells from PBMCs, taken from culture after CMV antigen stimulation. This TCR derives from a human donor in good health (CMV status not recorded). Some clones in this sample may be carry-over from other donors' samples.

CDR3 bases: TGTGCCAGCAGCTCCTATACAGGGGGAGGAGGAACTGAAGCTTTCTTT. Protein sequence: CASSSYTGGGGTEAFF. This chain joins TRBV7-6 and TRBJ1-1, with TRBD1 matching over 8 bases. V was clipped by 4 bases and J by 5 bases; unmatched bases: 12. Germline V gene data show CDR1 as SGHVS and CDR2 as FNYEAQ. This CDR3 has 16 amino acids.